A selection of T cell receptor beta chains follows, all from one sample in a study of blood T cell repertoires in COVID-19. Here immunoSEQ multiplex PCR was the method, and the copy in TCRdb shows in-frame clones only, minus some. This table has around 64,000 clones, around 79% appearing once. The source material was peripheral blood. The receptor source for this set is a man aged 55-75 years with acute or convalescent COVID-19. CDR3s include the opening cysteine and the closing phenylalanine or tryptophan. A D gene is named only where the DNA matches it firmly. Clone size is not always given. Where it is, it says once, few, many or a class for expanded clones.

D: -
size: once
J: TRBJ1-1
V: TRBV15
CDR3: CATSRVQGGAFF
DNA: TGTGCCACCAGCAGAGTCCAAGGGGGAGCTTTCTTT

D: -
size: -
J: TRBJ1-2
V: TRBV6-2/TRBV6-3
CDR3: CASSFLPGANYGYTF
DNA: TGTGCCAGCAGTTTTCTACCAGGGGCTAACTATGGCTACACCTTC

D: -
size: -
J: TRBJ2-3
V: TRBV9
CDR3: CASSPRPSSDPDTQYF
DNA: TGTGCCAGCAGCCCCCGTCCCTCTAGTGACCCAGATACGCAGTATTTT

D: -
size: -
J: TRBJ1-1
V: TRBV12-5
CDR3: CASVGQSNTEAFF
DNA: TGTGCTAGTGTCGGACAGTCGAACACTGAAGCTTTCTTT

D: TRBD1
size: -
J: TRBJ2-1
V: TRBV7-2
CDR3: CASRGQGPHNEQFF
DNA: TGTGCCAGCAGAGGACAGGGGCCCCACAATGAGCAGTTCTTC

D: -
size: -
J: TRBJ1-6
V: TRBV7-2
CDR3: CASSLWASSSYNSPLHF
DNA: TGTGCCAGCAGCTTATGGGCGTCGAGCTCCTATAATTCACCCCTCCACTTT

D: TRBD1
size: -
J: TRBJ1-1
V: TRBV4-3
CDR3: CASSPPDRDTEAFF
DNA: TGCGCCAGCAGCCCACCCGACAGGGACACTGAAGCTTTCTTT

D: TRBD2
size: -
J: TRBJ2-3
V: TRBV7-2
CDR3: CASSLPGGQRTQYF
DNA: TGTGCCAGCAGCTTACCGGGAGGGCAGCGTACGCAGTATTTT

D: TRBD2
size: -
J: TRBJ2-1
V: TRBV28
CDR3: CAAGLAGGYNEQFF
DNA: TGTGCGGCCGGACTAGCGGGAGGATACAATGAGCAGTTCTTC

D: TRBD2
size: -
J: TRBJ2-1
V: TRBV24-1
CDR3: CATSDVTGTSGRDEQFF
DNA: TGTGCCACCAGTGACGTTACCGGGACTAGCGGGAGGGATGAGCAGTTCTTC

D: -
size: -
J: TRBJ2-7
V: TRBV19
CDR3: CASSPFLTGYEQYF
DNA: TGTGCCAGTAGTCCATTTTTAACGGGTTACGAGCAGTACTTC

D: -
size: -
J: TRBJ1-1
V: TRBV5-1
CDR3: CASSLIVGGGEAFF
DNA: TGCGCCAGCAGCTTGATTGTGGGAGGAGGTGAAGCTTTCTTT

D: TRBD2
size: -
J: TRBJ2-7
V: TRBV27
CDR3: CASRIAGVSYEQYF
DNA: TGTGCCAGCCGAATAGCGGGGGTTTCCTACGAGCAGTACTTC

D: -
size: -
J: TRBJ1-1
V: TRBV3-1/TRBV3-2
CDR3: CASSQTGGAEAFF
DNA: TGTGCCAGCAGCCAAACCGGGGGGGCTGAAGCTTTCTTT

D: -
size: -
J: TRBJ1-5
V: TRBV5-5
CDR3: CASSPDMVSNQPQHF
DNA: TGTGCCAGCAGCCCGGACATGGTGAGCAATCAGCCCCAGCATTTT

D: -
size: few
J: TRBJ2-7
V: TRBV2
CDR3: CASSEDISYEQYF
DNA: TGTGCCAGCAGCGAGGACATTTCCTACGAGCAGTACTTC

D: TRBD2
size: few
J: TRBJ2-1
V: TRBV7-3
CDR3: CASSPSGSSYNEQFF
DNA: TGTGCCAGCAGCCCTAGCGGGAGCTCCTACAATGAGCAGTTCTTC

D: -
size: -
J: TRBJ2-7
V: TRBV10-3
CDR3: CAIGARRLPYEQYF
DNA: TGTGCCATTGGGGCCCGCCGCCTTCCCTACGAGCAGTACTTC

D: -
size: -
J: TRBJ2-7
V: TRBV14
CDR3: CASSPLSGYEQYF
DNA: TGTGCCAGCAGCCCCCTTTCGGGGTACGAGCAGTACTTC

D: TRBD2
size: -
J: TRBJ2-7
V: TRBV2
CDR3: CASSSSLAGVTEQYF
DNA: TGTGCCAGCAGCTCCTCACTAGCGGGAGTTACCGAGCAGTACTTC

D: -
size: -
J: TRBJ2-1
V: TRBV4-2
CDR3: CASSQDTRESYNEQFF
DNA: TGTGCCAGCAGCCAAGATACGAGGGAATCCTACAATGAGCAGTTCTTC

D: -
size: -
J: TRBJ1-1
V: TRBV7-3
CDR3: CASSLTGGGEAFF
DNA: TGTGCCAGCAGCTTAACGGGGGGAGGTGAAGCTTTCTTT

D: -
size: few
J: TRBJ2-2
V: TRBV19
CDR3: CATLPRVTGELFF
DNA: TGTGCCACTTTGCCCCGGGTAACCGGGGAGCTGTTTTTT

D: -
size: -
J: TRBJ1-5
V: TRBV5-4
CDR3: CASSYNNQPQHF
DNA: TGTGCCAGCAGCTATAATAATCAGCCCCAGCATTTT